The clone carrying this T cell receptor (beta chain) was counted many times. Its antigen is unknown. The data originate from a study of CD8+CD57+ T cells in acquired aplastic anemia. Study information: Sorted CD4+ and CD8+ cell DNA averaged about 3 ug.

General observations from the study: CD8+ Simpson's diversity showed no significant patient-control difference.

Patients picked for sequencing had shown CD8+CD57+ cell expansion detected by flow cytometry. Patients had not yet gotten any therapy when their blood was taken for sampling. CDR1 is LNHNV and CDR2 is YYDKDF in the germline V gene (reference sequence). V shed 3 bases and J shed 0 bases, with 5 bases lying between them. The CDR3 sequence is 13 residues long. The use of genomic DNA as template underpinned the TCR beta VDJ and CDR3 profiling. TCRdb analysed the reads with MiXCR anew, one entry per CDR3 protein. Among about 240,000 distinct CDR3 sequences, around 45% were seen once, and the ten largest hold approximately 8%.

This receptor was identified in a human donor with aplastic anemia. The sample taken for sequencing was sorted CD4+, CD8+, or CD8+CD57+ T cells (not recorded which) from PBMCs. The rearrangement joins TRBV15 to TRBJ1-1; D not resolved. CDR3 region: CATSRDLNTEAFF. CDR3 DNA: TGTGCCACCAGCAGGGACTTGAACACTGAAGCTTTCTTT.